The 25 T cell receptor beta chains below come from one sample, sequenced in a study of human T cells and chemical hapten exposure. MiXCR was run by TCRdb on the 5' RACE reads, yielding one entry per CDR3 protein. Altogether 80,000 or so distinct CDR3 sequences are present, roughly 15% being singletons, with the ten largest covering nearly 7%. RNA extraction used unfractionated whole blood as the source of total RNA. Receptors originate from a female donor in good health.

This clonotype was detected a few times. This chain joins TRBV3-1 and TRBJ1-1, with D uncertain. Between the trimmed V and J ends, which lost 0 bases and 1 base, there was a span of 24 bases. Germline V gene data show CDR1 as LGHDT and CDR2 as YNNKEL (reference sequence). This CDR3 has 20 amino acids. In DNA form, the CDR3 reads TGTGCCAGCAGCCAAGATGACCTATCGGGGTATTGGCGTTCGAACACTGAAGCTTTCTTT. It is translated as CASSQDDLSGYWRSNTEAFF.

The chain couples TRBV5-4 to TRBJ2-1; 7 bases match TRBD1. This CDR3 spans 15 amino acids. Germline lookup yields CDR1 SGHNT and CDR2 YYREEE (reference sequence). Trimming took 4 bases from V and 2 from J; bases not matched to a gene: 6. The CDR3 here is CASSPRGQTYNEQFF. The CDR3 coding sequence is TGTGCCAGCAGCCCCCGGGGACAGACCTACAATGAGCAGTTCTTC. Filled out from reference TRBV5-4 and TRBJ2-1, the complete variable domain reads ETGVTQSPTHLIKTRGQQVTLRCSSQSGHNTVSWYQQALGQGPQFIFQYYREEENGRGNFPPRFSGLQFPNYSSELNVNALELDDSALYLCASSPRGQTYNEQFFGPGTRLTVL.

V and J are TRBV27 and TRBJ2-7, with 12 nucleotides matching TRBD2. J lost 4 bases, V lost 5 bases, and 6 bases had no gene match. The CDR3 is 15 amino acids. Germline V CDR1 and CDR2: MNHEY, SMNVEV (reference sequence). This chain's CDR3 is CASSPSGRAGYEQYF. CDR3 in DNA: TGTGCCAGCAGTCCTAGCGGGAGGGCCGGTTACGAGCAGTACTTC.

The table lists this clonotype with many counts. The J gene is TRBJ2-1, the V gene TRBV10-2, with 9 nucleotides matching TRBD2. Unmatched junction bases numbered 6, after V lost 0 bases and J lost 9 bases. CDR3 length: 15 amino acids. CDR1 and CDR2 (germline): WSHSY, SAAADI. The CDR3 DNA is TGCGCCAGCAGTGAGTCGACCCTAGCGGGGCGTGAGCAGTTCTTC. Protein product: CASSESTLAGREQFF.

The table lists this clonotype with a few counts. The chain uses TRBV12-3 or TRBV12-4 and TRBJ2-7; 12 bases align to TRBD1. The CDR3 has 15 residues. V gave up 1 base and J gave up 8 bases; unmatched junction bases: 6. The CDR3 protein is CASSLDSGTGGQQYF. The DNA of the CDR3 is TGTGCCAGCAGTTTAGATTCCGGGACAGGGGGCCAGCAGTACTTC.

This clonotype was observed many times. This chain joins TRBV5-1 and TRBJ2-1; TRBD1 is a possible D gene (5 bases). Trimming cost V 0 bases and J 4 bases, with 11 bases left between them. The V gene's germline CDR1 is SGHRS and CDR2 YFSETQ. The CDR3 is 15 residues long. CDR3 nucleotides: TGCGCCAGCAGCTTGGCCAGGGCTAGATACAATGAGCAGTTCTTC. Its translation: CASSLARARYNEQFF. Filled out from reference TRBV5-1 and TRBJ2-1, the complete variable domain reads KAGVTQTPRYLIKTRGQQVTLSCSPISGHRSVSWYQQTPGQGLQFLFEYFSETQRNKGNFPGRFSGRQFSNSRSEMNVSTLELGDSALYLCASSLARARYNEQFFGPGTRLTVL.

About this clonotype itself: The junction departs from the called germline gene at one end, perhaps through a read error. The J gene is TRBJ1-1, the V gene TRBV7-2, with 10 bases aligning to TRBD1. This CDR3 is built from 14 residues. Germline CDR1 and CDR2: SGHTA and FQGNSA. The CDR3: CASSSSTGGTEALF. The CDR3 nucleotides read TGTGCCAGCAGCTCATCGACAGGGGGCACTGAAGCTCTCTTT.

The rearrangement uses TRBV7-9 and TRBJ1-4, with D possibly matching TRBD1 (5 bases). Germline V CDR1 and CDR2: SEHNR, FQNEAQ (reference sequence). The CDR3 has 18 residues. Trimming shortened V by 5 bases and J by 0 bases, and 19 bases separated the two germline ends. CDR3 DNA: TGTGCCAGCAGCCCACCGGGATGGGACTTAGCAACTAATGAAAAACTGTTTTTT. It is translated as CASSPPGWDLATNEKLFF.

The CDR3 spells CASSLVGGAGYEQYF. In DNA, the CDR3 is TGTGCCAGCAGCTTAGTCGGGGGGGCCGGTTACGAGCAGTACTTC. The rearrangement joins TRBV7-2 to TRBJ2-7; 8 positions match TRBD2. CDR1 and CDR2 from the germline V gene are SGHTA and FQGNSA. V lost 1 base, J lost 4 bases, and 6 bases stayed unmatched. The CDR3 length is 15 residues. The whole variable domain, filled in from reference TRBV7-2 and TRBJ2-7, reads GAGVSQSPSNKVTEKGKDVELRCDPISGHTALYWYRQSLGQGLEFLIYFQGNSAPDKSGLPSDRFSAERTGGSVSTLTIQRTQQEDSAVYLCASSLVGGAGYEQYFGPGTRLTVT.

The rearrangement links TRBV7-2 to TRBJ1-1, with D possibly matching TRBD1 (5 bases). Germline loops: CDR1 SGHTA, CDR2 FQGNSA. The CDR3 extends over 14 amino acids. V lost 5 bases, J lost 6 bases, and 16 bases lay in between. The CDR3, as DNA: TGTGCCAGCAGCCAAAGCGGAGTACAGGCTGAAGCTTTCTTT. Protein: CASSQSGVQAEAFF.

Ten or more counts support this clonotype. The chain is built from TRBV5-1 and TRBJ2-3; D is perhaps TRBD1 (5 bases). The CDR3 consists of 13 residues. Trimming removed 0 bases from V and 5 bases from J, with 7 bases in between. Germline assignment: CDR1 SGHRS and CDR2 YFSETQ. The CDR3 DNA follows: TGCGCCAGCAGCTTGGAGGGGCAAGATACGCAGTATTTT. As protein: CASSLEGQDTQYF.

V gene TRBV24-1 combines with J gene TRBJ2-2; 9 bases line up with TRBD2. Trimming cost V 0 bases and J 6 bases; bases outside gene matches: 10. Germline CDR1 KGHDR, CDR2 SFDVKD. The length of the CDR3 is 18 residues. As DNA, the CDR3 is TGTGCCACCAGTGATTTGGGGGGGACTAGCTTTCTCTCCGGGGAGCTGTTTTTT. The encoded protein is CATSDLGGTSFLSGELFF.

The chain joins TRBV12-3 or TRBV12-4 to TRBJ1-1, with TRBD1 as a possible D gene (5 bases). This CDR3 is 12 amino acids long. V was clipped by 10 bases and J by 6 bases, with 15 bases between them. Written as DNA, the CDR3 is TGTGCCACCCAGGCTTGGGGGGCTGAAGCTTTCTTT. Residues: CATQAWGAEAFF.

In the case of this clonotype: Lacking the conserved final phenylalanine or tryptophan, this CDR3 likely reflects a read error. The rearrangement uses TRBV7-2 and TRBJ1-6; D not resolved. The CDR3 has 14 amino acids. Trimming removed 1 base at V and 7 bases at J, with 8 bases between. CDR1 is SGHTA and CDR2 is FQGNSA in the germline V gene. The DNA for the CDR3 is TGTGCCAGCAGCTTAGGGCTTGCGAATTCACCCCTCCACTCT. This gives the protein CASSLGLANSPLHS.

V gene TRBV5-4 combines with J gene TRBJ1-1, with D possibly TRBD1 on 5 matching bases. Trimming stripped 4 bases from V and 3 bases from J, with 13 bases between. Per germline, CDR1 SGHNT and CDR2 YYREEE (reference sequence). The CDR3 has 14 amino acids. CDR3 region: CASSADRFDTEAFF. CDR3 DNA: TGTGCCAGCAGCGCAGACAGATTCGACACTGAAGCTTTCTTT.

Only a few counts were recorded for this clonotype. The chain combines TRBV6-6 with TRBJ1-5; 7 positions agree with TRBD1. CDR1 is MNHNY and CDR2 is SVGAGI in the germline V gene (reference sequence). CDR3 length: 18 amino acids. V was pared by 0 bases and J by 0 bases, with 8 bases of the junction left unmatched. Here the CDR3 reads CASSYSSRGGYSNQPQHF. CDR3 DNA: TGTGCCAGCAGTTACTCCTCCAGGGGGGGGTATAGCAATCAGCCCCAGCATTTT.

V usage is TRBV20-1 and J usage is TRBJ2-1; a possible D gene is TRBD1 (6 bases). The V gene's germline CDR1 is DFQATT and CDR2 SNEGSKA (reference sequence). This CDR3 has 18 residues. V lost 1 base and J lost 0, with 19 bases in between. For the CDR3, the DNA is TGCAGTGCTAGAGTTCCAGGGGCTCTACCCAGCTCCTACAATGAGCAGTTCTTC. Encoded protein: CSARVPGALPSSYNEQFF.

V gene TRBV29-1 combines with J gene TRBJ1-6; D is perhaps TRBD1 (6 bases). Per germline, CDR1 SQVTM and CDR2 ANQGSEA. The CDR3 contains 14 residues. V was shortened by 7 bases and J by 9 bases, with 19 bases between the two germline ends. As DNA, the CDR3 is TGCAGCGCCCAGGAGGAGTCAGGGGCTTCACCCCTCCACTTT. Residues: CSAQEESGASPLHF.

The chain recombines TRBV30 with TRBJ1-1; 9 bases line up with TRBD1. The CDR3 contains 15 residues. V lost 2 bases, J lost 4 bases, and 8 bases stayed unmatched. CDR1 and CDR2 from the germline V gene are GTSNPN and SVGIG (reference sequence). The CDR3 DNA is TGTGCCTGGAGTTTTAACAGGGGGCAGAGCACTGAAGCTTTCTTT. Translating it yields CAWSFNRGQSTEAFF.

This clonotype was observed a handful of times. The V call is TRBV6-5, the J call TRBJ2-5; D remains ambiguous. V lost 0 bases to trimming and J lost 2 bases, with 7 bases between them. This CDR3 is built from 14 residues. Per the germline V gene, CDR1 is MNHEY and CDR2 is SVGAGI. CDR3 DNA: TGTGCCAGCAGTTACTCTCGAAATCAAGAGACCCAGTACTTC. This encodes CASSYSRNQETQYF.

In DNA form, the CDR3 reads TGTGCCAGCAGCTTCGCAGTCGATCCCTACAATGAGCAGTTCTTC. Translation gives CASSFAVDPYNEQFF. The V gene is TRBV7-2, the J gene TRBJ2-1; the D is unclear. This CDR3 has 15 residues. V lost 3 bases, J lost 2 bases, and 11 bases lay in between. Germline CDR1 is SGHTA and CDR2 is FQGNSA. Full variable domain (outside the CDR3, taken from reference TRBV7-2 and TRBJ2-1): GAGVSQSPSNKVTEKGKDVELRCDPISGHTALYWYRQSLGQGLEFLIYFQGNSAPDKSGLPSDRFSAERTGGSVSTLTIQRTQQEDSAVYLCASSFAVDPYNEQFFGPGTRLTVL.

The gene calls are TRBV7-9 and TRBJ2-7; TRBD2 might be the D (6 bases). The CDR3 is 14 residues long. Per germline, CDR1 SEHNR and CDR2 FQNEAQ (reference sequence). V lost 4 bases to trimming and J lost 3 bases, with 13 bases between them. CDR3 region: CASSSGTGVYEQYF. CDR3 nucleotides: TGTGCCAGCAGCTCCGGGACGGGAGTCTACGAGCAGTACTTC.

In its sample, this clonotype was seen a few times. The V call is TRBV9, the J call TRBJ2-2; no clear D. V lost 7 bases to trimming and J lost 2 bases, with 15 bases between them. Germline lookup yields CDR1 SGDLS and CDR2 YYNGEE. The CDR3 is 15 amino acids. CDR3 sequence (DNA): TGTGCCAGCTGCTCCACCTGGGGAAACACCGGGGAGCTGTTTTTT. The encoded protein is CASCSTWGNTGELFF.

The genes are TRBV6-5 and TRBJ2-7; 9 nucleotides agree with TRBD1. The length of the CDR3 is 16 residues. V trimming: 5 bases; J trimming: 0 bases; junction bases outside the gene matches: 8. Germline lookup yields CDR1 MNHEY and CDR2 SVGAGI. The chain's CDR3 is CASSPQPGQGSYEQYF. The CDR3 nucleotides are TGTGCCAGCAGTCCCCAGCCGGGACAGGGCTCCTACGAGCAGTACTTC.

CDR3 loop: CASSYRVVGELFF. CDR3 bases: TGTGCCAGCAGTTACAGAGTAGTTGGGGAGCTGTTTTTT. The V call is TRBV6-6, the J call TRBJ2-2; no clear D gene. Trimming stripped 2 bases from V and 8 bases from J, with 9 bases between. Germline V gene sequence: CDR1 MNHNY, CDR2 SVGAGI (reference sequence). The CDR3 is 13 residues long.